This TCR beta chain stems from a study of blood T cell repertoires in COVID-19. Study in general: Material from acute and convalescent COVID-19 was sourced from the United States, Italy and Spain.

The table came from immunoSEQ multiplex PCR; TCRdb's copy has only in-frame clones and leaves some out. The sample shows around 150,000 clones, 80% to 90% of them seen only once. V lost 3 bases, J lost 6 bases, and 1 base stayed unmatched. Germline values: CDR1 SGHAT, CDR2 FQDESV (reference sequence). The CDR3 loop spans 14 amino acids. This receptor was obtained from a man aged 60 to 75 with acute or convalescent COVID-19. Input material: peripheral blood. The rearrangement joins TRBV11-1 to TRBJ2-1; the match to TRBD1 covers 11 bases. CDR3 residues: CASSLGQGVNEQFF. CDR3 coding DNA: TGTGCCAGCAGCTTGGGACAGGGGGTCAATGAGCAGTTCTTC. Full variable domain (outside the CDR3, taken from reference TRBV11-1 and TRBJ2-1): EAEVAQSPRYKITEKSQAVAFWCDPISGHATLYWYRQILGQGPELLVQFQDESVVDDSQLPKDRFSAERLKGVDSTLKIQPAELGDSAMYLCASSLGQGVNEQFFGPGTRLTVL.